These 21 T cell receptor beta chains came from one sample sequenced in a study of shared clonotypes between healthy human individuals. Repertoires were generated with immunoSEQ multiplex PCR, while TCRdb's copy carries only in-frame clones and drops some. The sample lists roughly 450,000 clones; around 74% were seen once. Input material: PBMCs. The receptor source for this set is a woman aged 40-49 years in good health. Some clones in this sample may be carry-over from other donors' samples.

V gene TRBV27 combines with J gene TRBJ2-1, with 8 bases identical to TRBD1. With V trimmed by 5 bases and J by 4 bases, 4 bases remained unmatched. Germline CDR1 is MNHEY and CDR2 is SMNVEV (reference sequence). CDR3 length: 14 residues. CDR3 amino acids: CASSQDRAYNEQFF. CDR3 coding DNA: TGTGCCAGCAGTCAGGACAGGGCTTACAATGAGCAGTTCTTC.

The chain couples TRBV2 to TRBJ1-3, with D uncertain. Trimming took 3 bases from V and 2 from J, leaving 14 bases between them. The CDR3 extends over 16 amino acids. Germline CDR1 SNHLY, CDR2 FYNNEI. CDR3: CASSDLIRVPGNTIYF. The CDR3 nucleotides read TGTGCCAGCAGTGATTTAATAAGGGTGCCTGGAAACACCATATATTTT.

This chain connects TRBV6-5 to TRBJ1-1; D possibly corresponds to TRBD1 (6 bases). CDR1 MNHEY and CDR2 SVGAGI come from the germline V gene. Trimming stripped 4 bases from V and 2 bases from J, with 8 bases between. This CDR3 is 13 amino acids long. This chain's CDR3 is CASSSDSNTEAFF. For the CDR3, the DNA is TGTGCCAGCAGTTCGGACAGCAACACTGAAGCTTTCTTT.

The chain links TRBV19 to TRBJ2-7; 7 positions match TRBD2. J was trimmed by 3 bases and V by 5 bases; bases with no gene match: 4. The CDR3 spans 13 residues. Germline V gene sequence: CDR1 LNHDA, CDR2 SQIVND (reference sequence). The CDR3 region is CASSFASGYEQYF. The CDR3 coding sequence is TGTGCCAGTAGTTTTGCTAGCGGCTACGAGCAGTACTTC.

The chain carries TRBV18 and TRBJ2-1; D may be TRBD1 (6 bases). CDR1 is KGHSH and CDR2 is LQKENI in the germline V gene. The CDR3 is 16 amino acids. The V gene lost 1 base and the J gene lost 4 bases, with 14 bases spanning the gap. The CDR3 reads CASSPRQVSLYNEQFF. The DNA of the CDR3 is TGTGCCAGCTCACCACGACAGGTATCCTTGTACAATGAGCAGTTCTTC.

This chain connects TRBV30 to TRBJ2-1, with D unclear. The CDR3 runs 13 residues. Germline V gene lookup returns CDR1 GTSNPN and CDR2 SVGIG (reference sequence). Trimming cost V 2 bases and J 1 base, with 6 bases left between them. This CDR3 is CAWSRGSYNEQFF. The CDR3, as DNA: TGTGCCTGGAGTCGTGGTTCCTACAATGAGCAGTTCTTC.

This clone occurred a few times. The V gene is TRBV2, the J gene TRBJ1-1; D not certain. V shed 3 bases and J shed 10 bases, with 15 bases lying between them. CDR1 SNHLY and CDR2 FYNNEI come from the germline V gene. This CDR3 contains 13 residues. CDR3 amino acids: CASSDGGTLRAFF. The CDR3 region has the DNA TGTGCCAGCAGTGACGGCGGAACACTGAGAGCTTTCTTT.

The gene calls are TRBV7-2 and TRBJ2-3; 8 nucleotides align to TRBD2. CDR1 and CDR2 from the germline V gene are SGHTA and FQGNSA. CDR3 length: 17 amino acids. The trim removed 5 bases at V and 2 bases at J, leaving 12 bases unmatched. CDR3 sequence reads: CASSPQMVAGFTDTQYF. CDR3 bases: TGTGCCAGCAGCCCCCAGATGGTAGCGGGGTTCACAGATACGCAGTATTTT.

This clone was counted ten times or more. The chain combines TRBV30 with TRBJ2-3; 7 bases agree with TRBD1. The germline V gene has CDR1 GTSNPN and CDR2 SVGIG (reference sequence). After removal of 1 base from V and 1 base from J, the junction contained 5 bases not matched to a gene. The CDR3 runs 15 residues. CDR3 coding DNA: TGTGCCTGGAGTGGACAGGGTTCCCGCACAGATACGCAGTATTTT. Translated: CAWSGQGSRTDTQYF.

This clone was recorded a few times. This chain connects TRBV6-1 to TRBJ1-1; 7 bases line up with TRBD1. This CDR3 has 14 amino acids. Germline V CDR1 and CDR2: MNHNS, SASEGT. V was clipped by 7 bases and J by 0 bases; unmatched bases: 5. CDR3 amino acids: CASNRRGLNTEAFF. CDR3 nucleotide sequence: TGTGCCAGCAACCGCAGGGGGTTGAACACTGAAGCTTTCTTT.

This clone was seen a few times. The rearrangement links TRBV28 to TRBJ2-1; TRBD2 is a possible D gene (6 bases). This CDR3 is built from 14 residues. The germline V gene has CDR1 MDHEN and CDR2 SYDVKM. The germline V and J ends were trimmed by 4 bases and 8 bases, with 15 bases remaining between them. The CDR3 DNA is TGTGCCAGCAGTTCCCGGAGGGAAGGCGATGAGCAGTTCTTC. It encodes CASSSRREGDEQFF. The variable domain in full, completed from reference TRBV28 and TRBJ2-1, reads DVKVTQSSRYLVKRTGEKVFLECVQDMDHENMFWYRQDPGLGLRLIYFSYDVKMKEKGDIPEGYSVSREKKERFSLILESASTNQTSMYLCASSSRREGDEQFFGPGTRLTVL.

The chain is built from TRBV5-4 and TRBJ2-5; maybe TRBD1 (5 bases). Germline V gene lookup returns CDR1 SGHNT and CDR2 YYREEE (reference sequence). Trimming cost V 5 bases and J 1 base, with 12 bases left between them. The CDR3 runs to 14 residues. CDR3: CASRATDRQETQYF. The DNA of the CDR3 is TGTGCCAGCAGGGCGACAGACCGCCAAGAGACCCAGTACTTC.

This clone was recorded once. This chain links TRBV5-1 with TRBJ2-3; D is ambiguous. Germline V gene data show CDR1 as SGHRS and CDR2 as YFSETQ. V gave up 0 bases and J gave up 5 bases, with 7 bases separating them. The CDR3 totals 13 residues. DNA for the CDR3: TGCGCCAGCAGCTTGGGCAGACTAGATACGCAGTATTTT. It specifies CASSLGRLDTQYF. The whole variable domain, filled in from reference TRBV5-1 and TRBJ2-3, reads KAGVTQTPRYLIKTRGQQVTLSCSPISGHRSVSWYQQTPGQGLQFLFEYFSETQRNKGNFPGRFSGRQFSNSRSEMNVSTLELGDSALYLCASSLGRLDTQYFGPGTRLTVL.

This sequence joins TRBV2 and TRBJ2-1, with D perhaps TRBD2 (6 bases). CDR1 and CDR2 (germline): SNHLY, FYNNEI. Trimming stripped 10 bases from V and 7 bases from J, with 17 bases between. This CDR3 is built from 13 residues. CDR3 sequence: CATPGRDGNEQFF. The CDR3 coding sequence is TGTGCCACCCCGGGGCGGGATGGGAATGAGCAGTTCTTC.

With regard to this clone: At one end the junction does not follow the germline gene, possibly because of a read error. The CDR3 nucleotides are TGTGCCAGCAACTTAGGAAGGAGTCTAGCGGGAAACAATGAGCAGTTCTTC. Its translation: CASNLGRSLAGNNEQFF. The chain employs TRBV7-8 and TRBJ2-1; 9 bases map to TRBD2. This CDR3 has 17 residues. The germline V gene has CDR1 SGHVS and CDR2 FQNEAQ.

The genes are TRBV2 and TRBJ2-5; 9 bases map to TRBD2. CDR3 length: 15 residues. The J segment lost 1 base and the V segment lost 7 bases, leaving 7 bases of the junction unmatched. Germline CDR1 and CDR2: SNHLY and FYNNEI. The CDR3 DNA follows: TGTGCCAGCACCATAGCGGGAGTCCCCCAAGAGACCCAGTACTTC. Translating it yields CASTIAGVPQETQYF.

This clone occurred once. A much larger clonotype is one base distant, so this may be a read error. The sample contains more than one DNA sequence encoding this CDR3. J is TRBJ2-7 and V is TRBV28, with D possibly being TRBD2 (6 bases). There are 14 residues in the CDR3. The germline gives CDR1 MDHEN, CDR2 SYDVKM. CDR3 amino acids: CASSFTGALPEQYF. The CDR3 coding sequence is TGCGCCAGCAGTTTCACGGGAGCCCTCCCGGAGCAGTACTTC.

The chain employs TRBV6-1 and TRBJ2-3; TRBD1 agrees at 9 bases. The J segment lost 4 bases and the V segment lost 4 bases, leaving 6 bases of the junction unmatched. Germline V gene lookup returns CDR1 MNHNS and CDR2 SASEGT. This CDR3 spans 15 amino acids. CDR3 DNA sequence: TGTGCCAGCAGTGCACGGGACAGGGCGGCAGATACGCAGTATTTT. Translating gives CASSARDRAADTQYF.

This clone has a single count. This rearrangement joins TRBV7-9 to TRBJ2-7, with 7 bases matching TRBD1. Germline trimming cut 3 bases from V and 0 bases from J; bases unmatched to any gene: 5. The CDR3 runs 15 residues. Looked up from germline, CDR1 is SEHNR and CDR2 is FQNEAQ (reference sequence). CDR3: CASSFKGAGSYEQYF. The DNA for the CDR3 is TGTGCCAGCAGCTTTAAGGGGGCGGGCTCCTACGAGCAGTACTTC.

The genes are TRBV28 and TRBJ2-7, with 10 bases that match TRBD2. With 3 bases clipped from V and 0 bases from J, the junction kept 5 bases outside the gene matches. From germline, CDR1 is MDHEN and CDR2 SYDVKM. CDR3 length equals 16 residues. The CDR3 region is CASSLVLAGVSYEQYF. In DNA, the CDR3 is TGTGCCAGCAGTTTGGTCCTAGCGGGAGTCTCCTACGAGCAGTACTTC.

This chain joins TRBV28 and TRBJ2-6, with 7 bases aligning to TRBD2. After removal of 5 bases from V and 0 bases from J, the junction contained 16 bases not matched to a gene. Germline assignment: CDR1 MDHEN and CDR2 SYDVKM. The CDR3 runs to 20 residues. In DNA form, the CDR3 reads TGTGCCAGCAGTCTCAAAGCGGGACTAACATTGCCCTCTGGGGCCAACGTCCTGACTTTC. It codes for CASSLKAGLTLPSGANVLTF.